The clone carrying this T cell receptor beta chain turned up a few times. The antigen is unknown. TCR alpha and TCR beta cDNA libraries with sample barcodes and UMIs came from 5'RACE using constant-segment primers. TCRdb itself ran the 5' RACE reads through MiXCR, one entry per CDR3 protein. The data contain 470,000 or so distinct CDR3 sequences, 20% of them singletons. This entry comes from a study of T-cell memory formation after mild COVID-19. Study-level points and caveats: Contracting clones from day 15 to 85 had balanced CD4/CD8; later expanders favoured CD4+.

After removal of 4 bases from V and 1 base from J, the junction contained 2 bases not matched to a gene. This CDR3 spans 14 amino acids. Per germline, CDR1 SGHDT and CDR2 YYEEEE. This receptor was identified in an adult woman who had mild COVID-19 (a few samples of this study predate the infection). Cell type and time point are not known. The chain has TRBV5-6 and TRBJ1-1, with TRBD1 identical over 9 bases. The specimen sequenced was PBMCs or a T cell subset sorted from them (not recorded which). The CDR3 sequence is CASSMGQGNTEAFF. The CDR3 coding sequence is TGTGCCAGCAGCATGGGACAGGGGAACACTGAAGCTTTCTTT.